These 31 T cell receptor beta chains were all obtained from the same sample, sequenced in a study of blood T cells in healthy people across ages (dated by TCRdb to about 2015). Libraries were made using 5' RACE. TCRdb names Illumina HiSeq 2500 as the instrument used. The second PCR ran for roughly 6 to 11 cycles and used a J-beta primer mix along with a sample-barcoded 5' primer. TCRdb applied fastp at Q25 and MiXCR to the public reads, then kept only in-frame beta chains. Identical CDR3 proteins give one entry, which carries the most common genes and DNA. The sample records about 780,000 distinct CDR3 sequences, roughly 24% of which are singletons. Jointly, the top ten make up 3% of the sample. The same sample was also used in a study of T cells of mothers and their children.

Sequenced input: blood. Receptor source: a boy between 10 and 17 years old in good health.

The V call is TRBV5-1, the J call TRBJ2-1; the D gene is possibly TRBD1 (5 bases). Germline V CDR1 and CDR2: SGHRS, YFSETQ. The CDR3 is 16 amino acids. Trimming left V 2 bases short and J 4 bases short, with 16 bases between. The CDR3 loop is CASSFPRTQSYNEQFF. CDR3 nucleotides: TGCGCCAGCAGCTTCCCCAGGACACAGTCTTACAATGAGCAGTTCTTC.

Details on this clonotype: A read error may account for a junction end that differs from germline. The chain recombines TRBV12-3 or TRBV12-4 with TRBJ2-3, with D hard to call. The length of the CDR3 is 15 residues. The CDR3 here is CVSSLGRVGTDTQYF. As DNA, the CDR3 is TGTGTCAGCAGTTTAGGCAGAGTGGGCACAGATACGCAGTATTTT.

V and J are TRBV6-1 and TRBJ2-5; 13 bases align to TRBD2. The CDR3 consists of 19 residues. In germline, CDR1 is MNHNS, CDR2 SASEGT. The trim removed 5 bases at V and 1 base at J, leaving 13 bases unmatched. CDR3 residues: CASSPTSGGPGVVQETQYF. Written as DNA, the CDR3 is TGTGCCAGCAGTCCGACTAGCGGGGGGCCCGGGGTGGTCCAAGAGACCCAGTACTTC.

This clonotype was observed a handful of times. The V and J genes are TRBV30 and TRBJ2-5; D possibly corresponds to TRBD2 (6 bases). Trimming removed 6 bases at V and 5 bases at J, with 16 bases between. Germline CDR1 reads GTSNPN; CDR2 reads SVGIG (reference sequence). The CDR3 length is 13 residues. The CDR3 reads CACQGDFRETQYF. DNA for the CDR3: TGTGCCTGTCAAGGGGACTTCAGGGAGACCCAGTACTTC.

V and J are TRBV29-1 and TRBJ2-7; D perhaps matches TRBD1 (6 bases). This CDR3 contains 12 residues. Germline V gene data show CDR1 as SQVTM and CDR2 as ANQGSEA. V lost 6 bases to trimming and J lost 0 bases, with 9 bases between them. The CDR3 region is CSVRDISYEQYF. CDR3 coding DNA: TGCAGCGTCCGGGACATCTCCTACGAGCAGTACTTC.

In its sample, this clonotype was seen a few times. The chain carries TRBV5-1 and TRBJ2-1; possible D gene TRBD1, 5 bases. Trimming removed 7 bases at V and 12 bases at J, with 17 bases between. The CDR3 runs to 12 residues. Germline CDR1 reads SGHRS; CDR2 reads YFSETQ. CDR3 in DNA: TGCGCCAGCTCAAATACTCTTCAGGGGCAGTTCTTC. It yields the protein CASSNTLQGQFF.

Only a few counts were recorded for this clonotype. This chain connects TRBV12-3 or TRBV12-4 to TRBJ1-4, with no clear D. The CDR3 spans 13 residues. Deletions cut 1 base from V and 7 bases from J, with 7 bases between. Written as DNA, the CDR3 is TGTGCCAGCAGTTTAGTTCCCGGTGAAAAACTGTTTTTT. The encoded protein is CASSLVPGEKLFF.

The chain has TRBV3-1 and TRBJ1-1; 7 bases agree with TRBD1. Per germline, CDR1 LGHDT and CDR2 YNNKEL (reference sequence). After removal of 2 bases from V and 12 bases from J, the junction contained 12 bases not matched to a gene. CDR3 length equals 14 residues. The CDR3 DNA reads as TGTGCCAGCAGCCAATCCCCCGAGGGACAGCAAACTTTCTTT. Its translation is CASSQSPEGQQTFF.

This clonotype was observed a few times. V is TRBV6-6 and J is TRBJ2-5; the D is unclear. Germline V gene data show CDR1 as MNHNY and CDR2 as SVGAGI (reference sequence). The CDR3 extends over 15 amino acids. V was trimmed by 4 bases and J by 2 bases, leaving 14 bases between them. The CDR3 sequence: CASSSPAGTQETQYF. The CDR3 DNA is TGTGCCAGCAGTTCCCCCGCAGGAACACAAGAGACCCAGTACTTC.

In its sample, this clonotype was seen a few times. The chain is built from TRBV25-1 and TRBJ1-5; D remains ambiguous. V was cut by 3 bases and J by 6 bases, with 15 bases left in between. Germline V CDR1 and CDR2: MGHDK, SYGVNS. This CDR3 is built from 15 residues. The CDR3 DNA follows: TGTGCCAGCAGTGACGAAGACGGAGAAGGTCAGCCCCAGCATTTT. This gives the protein CASSDEDGEGQPQHF.

The chain couples TRBV28 to TRBJ2-4; no clear D. This CDR3 region has 11 residues. The germline gives CDR1 MDHEN, CDR2 SYDVKM. The V gene lost 7 bases and the J gene lost 2 bases, with 3 bases spanning the gap. The CDR3 DNA reads TGTGCCAGCAAGACCAAAAACATTCAGTACTTC. Protein sequence: CASKTKNIQYF.

The chain combines TRBV27 with TRBJ2-3; D perhaps matches TRBD2 (6 bases). The CDR3 totals 14 residues. Germline V gives CDR1 MNHEY, CDR2 SMNVEV (reference sequence). V lost 1 base, J lost 4 bases, and 9 bases lay in between. CDR3 protein: CASSLWGVPDTQYF. The CDR3 DNA is TGTGCCAGCAGTTTATGGGGGGTCCCAGATACGCAGTATTTT.

The chain joins TRBV12-3 or TRBV12-4 to TRBJ2-5; tentatively, D is TRBD2 (6 bases). Trimming left V 6 bases short and J 7 bases short, with 24 bases between. The length of the CDR3 is 16 residues. The DNA for the CDR3 is TGTGCCAGCAGCTTCTACGGGGAGAAGCCCGGGGGGACCCAGTACTTC. As protein: CASSFYGEKPGGTQYF.

This clonotype was seen a handful of times. The J gene is TRBJ2-2, the V gene TRBV4-2, with a tentative D call TRBD1 (6 bases). Per the germline V gene, CDR1 is LGHNA and CDR2 is YNFKEQ. Trimming removed 4 bases at V and 1 base at J, with 16 bases between. This CDR3 is 17 amino acids long. The CDR3 loop is CASSPQRTGMNTGELFF. CDR3 coding DNA: TGTGCCAGCAGCCCTCAAAGAACAGGGATGAACACCGGGGAGCTGTTTTTT.

This clonotype was picked up a small number of times. The chain uses TRBV27 and TRBJ1-2; D is unclear. CDR3 length equals 15 residues. V was clipped by 5 bases and J by 3 bases, with 16 bases between them. CDR1 is MNHEY, CDR2 SMNVEV, per germline (reference sequence). DNA of the CDR3: TGTGCCAGCAGTGGAACCCGGCGAGGCGACTATGGCTACACCTTC. Translated: CASSGTRRGDYGYTF.

The CDR3 DNA follows: TGTGCCAAACGGGACGCCTACACCGGGGAGCTGTTTTTT. Translated: CAKRDAYTGELFF. The rearrangement links TRBV7-2 to TRBJ2-2; D tentatively fits TRBD1 or TRBD2 (5 bases each). This CDR3 has 13 amino acids. The V end lost 10 bases, the J end lost 3 bases, and 12 bases lay between the germline ends. Looked up from germline, CDR1 is SGHTA and CDR2 is FQGNSA.

This clonotype was counted only a few times. The DNA for the CDR3 is TGCGCCAGCAGCTTGGGACAGGGGCTGACACCCCTCCACTTT. It translates to CASSLGQGLTPLHF. The J gene is TRBJ1-6, the V gene TRBV5-1, with 8 bases aligning to TRBD1. Germline V CDR1 and CDR2: SGHRS, YFSETQ. V lost 0 bases to trimming and J lost 11 bases; unmatched junction nucleotides: 4. The CDR3 runs to 14 residues. Drawing the rest from reference TRBV5-1 and TRBJ1-6, the complete variable domain is KAGVTQTPRYLIKTRGQQVTLSCSPISGHRSVSWYQQTPGQGLQFLFEYFSETQRNKGNFPGRFSGRQFSNSRSEMNVSTLELGDSALYLCASSLGQGLTPLHFGNGTRLTVT.

J is TRBJ1-1 and V is TRBV7-9, with D unresolved. The CDR3 consists of 14 residues. CDR1 is SEHNR and CDR2 is FQNEAQ in the germline V gene (reference sequence). V was clipped by 1 base and J by 5 bases, with 11 bases between them. The CDR3: CASSLEGKGTEAFF. CDR3 nucleotide sequence: TGTGCCAGCAGCTTAGAAGGGAAAGGGACTGAAGCTTTCTTT. Complete variable domain (other parts from reference TRBV7-9 and TRBJ1-1): DTGVSQNPRHKITKRGQNVTFRCDPISEHNRLYWYRQTLGQGPEFLTYFQNEAQLEKSRLLSDRFSAERPKGSFSTLEIQRTEQGDSAMYLCASSLEGKGTEAFFGQGTRLTVV.

Note on this clonotype: The CDR3 ends on some other residue instead of the conserved phenylalanine or tryptophan, so this is likely a read error. J is TRBJ2-5 and V is TRBV12-3 or TRBV12-4; D might be TRBD2 (5 bases). The ends were cut back, 5 bases at V and 0 bases at J, with 13 bases in the middle. This CDR3 is 15 amino acids long. This chain's CDR3 is CASSPPDWYQETQYL. The CDR3 DNA sequence: TGTGCCAGCAGTCCGCCGGACTGGTACCAAGAGACCCAGTACCTC.

The J gene is TRBJ2-3, the V gene TRBV24-1; 7 nucleotides line up with TRBD1. There are 15 residues in the CDR3. The germline V gene encodes CDR1 KGHDR and CDR2 SFDVKD. After removal of 3 bases from V and 2 bases from J, the junction contained 4 bases not matched to a gene. In DNA form, the CDR3 reads TGTGCCACCAGTGATCAGGACAGGTACACAGATACGCAGTATTTT. Its protein product is CATSDQDRYTDTQYF.

In this sample, this clonotype turned up many times. The gene calls are TRBV6-2 or TRBV6-3 and TRBJ1-5, with D unclear. Between the trimmed V and J ends, which lost 5 bases and 5 bases, there was a span of 7 bases. The germline V gene has CDR1 MNHEY and CDR2 SVGEGT. The CDR3 extends over 12 amino acids. This CDR3 is CASSTYDQPQHF. CDR3 in DNA: TGTGCCAGCAGTACCTACGATCAGCCCCAGCATTTT.

This chain joins TRBV29-1 and TRBJ2-7, with D maybe TRBD2 (6 bases). The CDR3 is made up of 14 amino acids. The V and J ends lost 7 bases and 5 bases respectively, with 21 bases between them. The germline gives CDR1 SQVTM, CDR2 ANQGSEA. The CDR3 DNA reads TGCAGCGGGGGAGGACGGGGTCGGGTCGACGAGCAGTACTTC. Translated: CSGGGRGRVDEQYF.

The chain joins TRBV5-1 to TRBJ1-4, with D possibly matching TRBD1 (6 bases). The CDR3 has 15 residues. With 0 bases removed from V and 6 bases from J, the gap between germline ends came to 12 bases. The germline V gene encodes CDR1 SGHRS and CDR2 YFSETQ. CDR3 residues: CASSLALQGDEKLFF. The CDR3 DNA is TGCGCCAGCAGCTTGGCCCTACAGGGTGATGAAAAACTGTTTTTT.

The rearrangement uses TRBV20-1 and TRBJ1-1; D unresolved. Trimming took 3 bases from V and 3 from J, leaving 8 bases between them. The CDR3 totals 12 residues. Germline-derived CDR1 and CDR2 are DFQATT and SNEGSKA (reference sequence). The CDR3 DNA is TGCAGTGCTAGTAGGTGGGACACTGAAGCTTTCTTT. Protein: CSASRWDTEAFF.

This clonotype has more than one count but fewer than ten. A much larger clonotype is one base distant, so this may be a read error. J is TRBJ2-6 and V is TRBV5-5, with D perhaps matching TRBD1 (6 bases). CDR1 SGHKS and CDR2 YYEKEE come from the germline V gene (reference sequence). The CDR3 loop spans 17 amino acids. In DNA form, the CDR3 reads TGTGCCAGCAGCAGGCTTGGGGGCAGCTCTGGGGCCAACGTCCTGGCTTTC. As protein: CASSRLGGSSGANVLAF.

This clonotype has only a few counts. This chain connects TRBV28 to TRBJ2-7; D tentatively fits TRBD1 or TRBD2 (5 bases each). CDR1 is MDHEN and CDR2 is SYDVKM in the germline V gene. With 8 bases removed from V and 6 bases from J, the gap between germline ends came to 20 bases. The CDR3 length is 14 residues. As DNA, the CDR3 is TGTGCCAGCTCCCCTCCGTCTCTTGGGGGCGAGCAGTACTTC. Translating it yields CASSPPSLGGEQYF.

The V call is TRBV10-3, the J call TRBJ2-3, with D possibly TRBD1 on 5 matching bases. Germline loops: CDR1 ENHRY, CDR2 SYGVKD. This CDR3 has 12 residues. Trimming stripped 6 bases from V and 2 bases from J, with 6 bases between. The CDR3 nucleotides read TGTGCCATCAGGGACAACACAGATACGCAGTATTTT. Its protein is CAIRDNTDTQYF.

This sequence joins TRBV20-1 and TRBJ2-3, with D possibly TRBD2 on 5 matching bases. Trimming shortened V by 0 bases and J by 3 bases, and 13 bases separated the two germline ends. The CDR3 is 15 residues long. The germline V gene encodes CDR1 DFQATT and CDR2 SNEGSKA (reference sequence). CDR3 nucleotides: TGCAGTGCTAGAGATCCTAGCCGAGCAACAGATACGCAGTATTTT. It yields the protein CSARDPSRATDTQYF.

This clonotype was seen only a few times. This chain links TRBV29-1 with TRBJ2-1; D is perhaps TRBD1 (5 bases). The tail of the sequence fits TRBJ2-7 better, so the J call may be wrong. The CDR3 loop spans 13 amino acids. Per the germline V gene, CDR1 is SQVTM and CDR2 is ANQGSEA. Here the CDR3 DNA reads TGCAGCGTTGAGGTGGGGCAGTCCTACGAGCAGTACTTC. It encodes CSVEVGQSYEQYF.

Regarding this clonotype: One end of the junction fails to match germline, which may point to a read error. The chain carries TRBV9 and TRBJ1-2; 10 bases fit TRBD1. CDR1 and CDR2 (germline): SGDLS, YYNGEE. The CDR3 length is 13 residues. CDR3 nucleotide sequence: TGTGCCAGCAGCGCCGGGACAGGGGACGGCTACATCTTC. Residues: CASSAGTGDGYIF.

In this sample, this clonotype turned up a few times. The chain carries TRBV20-1 and TRBJ2-1; D may be TRBD1 or TRBD2 (5 bases each). This CDR3 is built from 16 residues. The V end was cut by 6 bases, the J end by 0 bases, with 18 bases between. From germline, CDR1 is DFQATT and CDR2 SNEGSKA (reference sequence). The DNA for the CDR3 is TGCAGTGCCACCGAAAGTTGGGGGAGCTCCTACAATGAGCAGTTCTTC. As protein: CSATESWGSSYNEQFF.